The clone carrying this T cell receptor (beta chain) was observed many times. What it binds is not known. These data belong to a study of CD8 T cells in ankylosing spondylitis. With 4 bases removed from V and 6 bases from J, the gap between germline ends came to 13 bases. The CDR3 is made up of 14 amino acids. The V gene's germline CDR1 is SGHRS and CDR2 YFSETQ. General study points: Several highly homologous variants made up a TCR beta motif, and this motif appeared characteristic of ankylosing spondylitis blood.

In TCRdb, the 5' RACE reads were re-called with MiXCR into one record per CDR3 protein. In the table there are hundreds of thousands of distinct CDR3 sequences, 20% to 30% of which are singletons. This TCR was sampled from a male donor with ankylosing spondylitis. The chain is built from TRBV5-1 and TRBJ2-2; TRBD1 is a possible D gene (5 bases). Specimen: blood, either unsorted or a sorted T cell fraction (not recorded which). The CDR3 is CASSEQAPSGELFF. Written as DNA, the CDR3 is TGCGCCAGCAGCGAACAGGCCCCCTCCGGGGAGCTGTTTTTT.